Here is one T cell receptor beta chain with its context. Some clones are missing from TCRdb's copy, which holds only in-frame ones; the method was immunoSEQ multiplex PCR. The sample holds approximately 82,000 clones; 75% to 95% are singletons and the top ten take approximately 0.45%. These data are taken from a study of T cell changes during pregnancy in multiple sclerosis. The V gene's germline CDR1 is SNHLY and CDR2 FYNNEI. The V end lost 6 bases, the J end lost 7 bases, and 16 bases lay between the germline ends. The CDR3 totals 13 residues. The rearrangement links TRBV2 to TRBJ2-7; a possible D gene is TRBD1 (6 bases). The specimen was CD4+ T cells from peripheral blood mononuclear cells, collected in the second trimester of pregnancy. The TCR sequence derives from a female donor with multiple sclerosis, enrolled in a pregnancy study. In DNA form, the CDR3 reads TGTGCCAGCAGAGGAACCGGGACATCGGAGCAGTACTTC. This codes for CASRGTGTSEQYF.